These 23 T cell receptor beta chains were sequenced from one sample in a study of T cell changes during pregnancy in multiple sclerosis. This table comes from immunoSEQ multiplex PCR, and its TCRdb copy is limited to in-frame clones, with some not included. The profile shows approximately 49,000 clones, 92% of them singletons. Source: CD4+ T cells from peripheral blood mononuclear cells, taken in the second trimester of pregnancy. Source of these receptors: a female donor in good health, enrolled as a control in a pregnancy study.

This clone was seen a handful of times. V usage is TRBV28 and J usage is TRBJ1-2; 8 positions match TRBD1. V was clipped by 5 bases and J by 7 bases; unmatched bases: 3. This CDR3 is 12 amino acids long. Germline assignment: CDR1 MDHEN and CDR2 SYDVKM. Here the CDR3 DNA reads TGTGCCAGCAGTCAGGACAGGGCTGGCTACACCTTC. It translates to CASSQDRAGYTF.

Worth noting for this clone: This same CDR3 is encoded by further DNA sequences in the sample. The CDR3 DNA reads TGTGCCAGCAGGACGAGGACAGGGAACGGAAACACCATATATTTT. This codes for CASRTRTGNGNTIYF. This sequence joins TRBV6-5 and TRBJ1-3; 8 bases fit TRBD1. V shed 6 bases and J 4 bases; nucleotides not matched to a gene: 8. Germline assignment: CDR1 MNHEY and CDR2 SVGAGI. This CDR3 region has 15 residues.

The J gene is TRBJ2-3, the V gene TRBV7-3; 14 nucleotides agree with TRBD2. The J segment lost 1 base and the V segment lost 4 bases, leaving 4 bases of the junction unmatched. The CDR3 covers 17 residues. The germline V gene encodes CDR1 SGHTA and CDR2 FQGTGA. The CDR3 is CASSSGTSGSGTDTQYF. The CDR3 DNA reads TGTGCCAGCAGCTCAGGGACTAGCGGGAGCGGCACAGATACGCAGTATTTT.

The gene calls are TRBV2 and TRBJ2-3, with D perhaps matching TRBD2 (6 bases). V was shortened by 7 bases and J by 8 bases, with 10 bases between the two germline ends. Germline values: CDR1 SNHLY, CDR2 FYNNEI. This CDR3 has 11 amino acids. The CDR3 coding sequence is TGTGCCAGCACTGTGGGAGGTACGCAGTATTTT. Residues: CASTVGGTQYF.

The chain uses TRBV4-1 and TRBJ2-3; D perhaps matches TRBD1 (6 bases). Deletions cut 7 bases from V and 2 bases from J, with 19 bases between. Germline loops: CDR1 MGHRA, CDR2 YSYEKL. The CDR3 spans 16 residues. The CDR3 coding sequence is TGCGCCAGCACCTCAGGGGTCTCGTTAAACACAGATACGCAGTATTTT. Protein product: CASTSGVSLNTDTQYF.

The chain has TRBV2 and TRBJ1-4, with a tentative D call TRBD1 (6 bases). CDR1 is SNHLY and CDR2 is FYNNEI in the germline V gene. The V end was cut by 4 bases, the J end by 8 bases, with 11 bases between. The CDR3 extends over 13 amino acids. The CDR3 DNA follows: TGTGCCAGCAGTGGGTTGGGGGCCGAAAAACTGTTTTTT. As protein: CASSGLGAEKLFF.

The CDR3 DNA sequence: TGTGCCAGCAGCTTAGAGGGGGTCCAAGAGACCCAGTACTTC. Translated, it gives CASSLEGVQETQYF. The chain uses TRBV7-8 and TRBJ2-5, with D possibly matching TRBD1 (6 bases). CDR3 length: 14 residues. V shed 1 base and J shed 1 base, with 7 bases lying between them. The germline V gene has CDR1 SGHVS and CDR2 FQNEAQ.

The chain has TRBV28 and TRBJ2-2; 10 positions match TRBD2. CDR3 length: 17 amino acids. Germline V CDR1 and CDR2: MDHEN, SYDVKM. V was pared by 4 bases and J by 1 base, with 6 bases of the junction left unmatched. Written as DNA, the CDR3 is TGTGCCAGCAGTTCCCCCCGACTAGCGGGGAACACCGGGGAGCTGTTTTTT. Translating gives CASSSPRLAGNTGELFF.

The rearrangement uses TRBV11-3 and TRBJ2-2; TRBD2 is a possible D gene (5 bases). This CDR3 spans 15 amino acids. Germline assignment: CDR1 SGHNT and CDR2 YENEEA. Trimming took 2 bases from V and 7 from J, leaving 14 bases between them. The CDR3 loop reads CASSLLEGVIGELFF. The CDR3 DNA reads as TGTGCCAGCAGCTTATTAGAGGGAGTTATCGGGGAGCTGTTTTTT.

The V gene is TRBV5-1, the J gene TRBJ1-1; D is unresolved. This CDR3 spans 14 amino acids. Trimming stripped 5 bases from V and 4 bases from J, with 15 bases between. Germline V gene data show CDR1 as SGHRS and CDR2 as YFSETQ. In nucleotides, the CDR3 is TGCGCCAGCAGACTTCGACTCGGCGGCACTGAAGCTTTCTTT. It codes for CASRLRLGGTEAFF.

The chain combines TRBV25-1 with TRBJ2-3, with D tentatively TRBD2 (6 bases). CDR1 and CDR2 (germline): MGHDK, SYGVNS. Trimming shortened V by 3 bases and J by 4 bases, and 20 bases separated the two germline ends. The CDR3 is 17 amino acids. CDR3 in amino acids: CASSEGRGTPGADTQYF. The CDR3 DNA is TGTGCCAGCAGTGAGGGACGCGGGACGCCCGGGGCAGATACGCAGTATTTT.

The chain couples TRBV9 to TRBJ2-7; 12 nucleotides align to TRBD2. This CDR3 comprises 16 residues. J gave up 1 base and V 3 bases, and 5 bases lay outside the gene matches. CDR1 is SGDLS and CDR2 is YYNGEE in the germline V gene. The CDR3 region has the DNA TGTGCCAGCAGCGCGGGGACTAGCGGGCTTTCCTACGAGCAGTACTTC. Its protein is CASSAGTSGLSYEQYF.

The chain combines TRBV9 with TRBJ1-2; 7 bases agree with TRBD1. The CDR3 spans 14 residues. The V gene end was trimmed by 0 bases and the J gene end by 3 bases; junction bases not matched to a gene: 2. Germline lookup yields CDR1 SGDLS and CDR2 YYNGEE. CDR3 sequence (DNA): TGTGCCAGCAGCGTAGCCCAGGGGGACTATGGCTACACCTTC. It translates to CASSVAQGDYGYTF. Looking up the rest from reference TRBV9 and TRBJ1-2 gives the full variable domain: DSGVTQTPKHLITATGQRVTLRCSPRSGDLSVYWYQQSLDQGLQFLIQYYNGEERAKGNILERFSAQQFPDLHSELNLSSLELGDSALYFCASSVAQGDYGYTFGSGTRLTVV.

V and J are TRBV27 and TRBJ2-5, with unresolved D. The CDR3 is 14 residues long. Germline loops: CDR1 MNHEY, CDR2 SMNVEV (reference sequence). Deletions cut 2 bases from V and 5 bases from J, with 12 bases between. The CDR3 spells CASSLGLVGETQYF. CDR3 in DNA: TGTGCCAGCAGTTTAGGTCTAGTCGGGGAGACCCAGTACTTC.

This clone was recorded only once. The V gene is TRBV4-1, the J gene TRBJ2-6; D is ambiguous. Germline CDR1 and CDR2: MGHRA and YSYEKL. This CDR3 contains 15 residues. With 4 bases removed from V and 1 base from J, the gap between germline ends came to 8 bases. The CDR3 here is CASSLPRSGANVLTF. CDR3 bases: TGCGCCAGCAGCCTTCCCAGGTCTGGGGCCAACGTCCTGACTTTC.

This clone has a single count. This rearrangement joins TRBV28 to TRBJ1-4, with 7 bases matching TRBD1. Germline CDR1 is MDHEN and CDR2 is SYDVKM. This CDR3 spans 15 amino acids. The V and J ends lost 3 bases and 4 bases, in that order; junction bases with no gene match: 5. The CDR3 region has the DNA TGTGCCAGCAGTTTTTCGGCAGGGGGTAATGAAAAACTGTTTTTT. Its protein product is CASSFSAGGNEKLFF.

V and J are TRBV5-6 and TRBJ1-4, with D unclear. The CDR3 extends over 14 amino acids. The germline V gene has CDR1 SGHDT and CDR2 YYEEEE. V was clipped by 0 bases and J by 4 bases, with 7 bases between them. The CDR3 DNA sequence: TGTGCCAGCAGCTTGGTTCTGAGTAATGAAAAACTGTTTTTT. This encodes CASSLVLSNEKLFF.

The J gene is TRBJ2-7, the V gene TRBV7-9; 9 bases are a match to TRBD1. The CDR3 spans 15 residues. Per germline, CDR1 SEHNR and CDR2 FQNEAQ (reference sequence). V gave up 5 bases and J gave up 6 bases; unmatched junction bases: 11. The CDR3 sequence: CASSTSGTGFREQYF. CDR3 DNA sequence: TGTGCCAGCAGCACCTCCGGGACAGGGTTTCGCGAGCAGTACTTC.

The CDR3 DNA reads TGTGCCAGCAGCTCTCAGTACAGGTCCTACAATGAGCAGTTCTTC. It translates to CASSSQYRSYNEQFF. The chain joins TRBV7-6 to TRBJ2-1, with D perhaps matching TRBD1 (5 bases). Trimming removed 4 bases from V and 1 base from J, with 11 bases in between. Germline V gives CDR1 SGHVS, CDR2 FNYEAQ. The CDR3 has 15 amino acids.

CDR3 residues: CASSGGIRDRVGEGYTF. The CDR3 nucleotides are TGTGCCAGCAGTGGTGGGATCCGGGACAGGGTCGGCGAGGGCTACACCTTC. The gene calls are TRBV25-1 and TRBJ1-2; 9 nucleotides agree with TRBD1. The CDR3 contains 17 residues. V was clipped by 4 bases and J by 8 bases; unmatched bases: 17. CDR1 is MGHDK and CDR2 is SYGVNS in the germline V gene.

The rearrangement links TRBV6-1 to TRBJ2-7; a weak D match, TRBD2 (7 bases). The germline CDR1 and CDR2 sequences are MNHNS and SASEGT. Trimming pared 11 bases from V and 4 bases from J, leaving 18 bases between. This CDR3 is built from 13 residues. The CDR3 sequence is CAARGGAAYEQYF. CDR3 bases: TGTGCCGCAAGGGGGGGGGCAGCGTACGAGCAGTACTTC.

The J gene is TRBJ2-1, the V gene TRBV5-1; D not resolved. V was cut by 1 base and J by 4 bases, with 3 bases left in between. CDR1 and CDR2 from the germline V gene are SGHRS and YFSETQ. This CDR3 is built from 12 residues. CDR3 nucleotides: TGCGCCAGCAGCTTGTTATACAATGAGCAGTTCTTC. This encodes CASSLLYNEQFF. The full variable domain, rest sourced from reference TRBV5-1 and TRBJ2-1, is KAGVTQTPRYLIKTRGQQVTLSCSPISGHRSVSWYQQTPGQGLQFLFEYFSETQRNKGNFPGRFSGRQFSNSRSEMNVSTLELGDSALYLCASSLLYNEQFFGPGTRLTVL.

This chain uses TRBV7-2 with TRBJ2-1; a weak D match, TRBD1 (5 bases). Germline V gene data show CDR1 as SGHTA and CDR2 as FQGNSA. The CDR3 is 15 residues long. The V end was cut by 4 bases, the J end by 4 bases, with 14 bases between. Here the CDR3 DNA reads TGTGCCAGCAGCTCATTTGAAGGGGCGTACAATGAGCAGTTCTTC. This gives the protein CASSSFEGAYNEQFF. Looking up the rest from reference TRBV7-2 and TRBJ2-1 gives the full variable domain: GAGVSQSPSNKVTEKGKDVELRCDPISGHTALYWYRQSLGQGLEFLIYFQGNSAPDKSGLPSDRFSAERTGGSVSTLTIQRTQQEDSAVYLCASSSFEGAYNEQFFGPGTRLTVL.